The next 18 T cell receptor beta chains were all read from a single sample in a study of early T cells in non-severe SARS-CoV-2 infection (dated by TCRdb to the early 2020s). Libraries were prepared through 5' RACE. The instrument given in TCRdb is NextSeq 500. TCRdb took the public reads, trimmed them with fastp at Q25, ran MiXCR for clone calling and kept in-frame beta chains. Rows are combined by CDR3 protein, so each entry shows the most common genes and DNA. The sample table holds about 94,000 distinct CDR3 sequences, of which around 13% were seen once. The ten largest clones represent 2% to 2.5% of the sample. Material for sequencing was whole blood. The receptors originated from an adult who was a healthcare worker with PCR-confirmed SARS-CoV-2 infection or an uninfected control (not recorded which).

This clonotype turned up a few times. This chain uses TRBV7-8 with TRBJ2-2; TRBD2 is a possible D gene (5 bases). The CDR3 sequence is 15 residues long. Trimming took off 3 bases at V and 7 bases at J, with 15 bases between the two ends. Germline CDR1 SGHVS, CDR2 FQNEAQ. CDR3 amino acids: CASSFYGMENGELFF. The CDR3 DNA reads TGTGCCAGCAGCTTCTACGGGATGGAGAACGGGGAGCTGTTTTTT.

This clonotype has a handful of counts. The chain is built from TRBV6-2 or TRBV6-3 and TRBJ2-7; no firm D call. The V end lost 6 bases, the J end lost 0 bases, and 12 bases lay between the germline ends. CDR1 is MNHEY, CDR2 SVGEGT, per germline. This CDR3 is built from 14 residues. The CDR3 region is CASSHSQSSYEQYF. The DNA of the CDR3 is TGTGCCAGCAGCCACTCCCAGAGCTCCTACGAGCAGTACTTC.

This chain links TRBV11-2 with TRBJ1-1; weak D call: TRBD1 (5 bases). The germline gives CDR1 SGHAT, CDR2 FQNNGV. This CDR3 is built from 14 residues. V shed 3 bases and J shed 1 base, with 9 bases lying between them. CDR3 DNA: TGTGCCAGCAGCTTGGCTGGGGCGAACACTGAAGCTTTCTTT. Its protein is CASSLAGANTEAFF.

In its sample, this clonotype was seen a few times. CDR3 protein: CASSSGRYNEQFF. Written as DNA, the CDR3 is TGTGCCAGCAGCTCGGGCCGGTACAATGAGCAGTTCTTC. The chain carries TRBV11-1 and TRBJ2-1; D is uncertain. This CDR3 is built from 13 residues. V shed 4 bases and J shed 4 bases, with 8 bases lying between them. The V gene's germline CDR1 is SGHAT and CDR2 FQDESV (reference sequence). Using reference TRBV11-1 and TRBJ2-1 for the parts outside the CDR3, the full variable domain is EAEVAQSPRYKITEKSQAVAFWCDPISGHATLYWYRQILGQGPELLVQFQDESVVDDSQLPKDRFSAERLKGVDSTLKIQPAELGDSAMYLCASSSGRYNEQFFGPGTRLTVL.

This clonotype occurred many times. The CDR3 spells CASNSPGGRNYGYTF. CDR3 DNA: TGTGCCAGCAACAGTCCTGGGGGTCGAAACTATGGCTACACCTTC. J is TRBJ1-2 and V is TRBV2; weak D call: TRBD1 (5 bases). The CDR3 is 15 amino acids. Germline lookup yields CDR1 SNHLY and CDR2 FYNNEI. V was clipped by 7 bases and J by 2 bases, with 17 bases between them.

This clonotype was picked up a small number of times. The V call is TRBV27, the J call TRBJ1-2; the D gene is possibly TRBD1 (5 bases). The CDR3 loop spans 13 amino acids. V lost 5 bases and J lost 8, with 15 bases in between. Germline-derived CDR1 and CDR2 are MNHEY and SMNVEV (reference sequence). The CDR3 reads CASSLWGGGGYTF. CDR3 in DNA: TGTGCCAGCAGTCTTTGGGGGGGAGGCGGCTACACCTTC.

This clonotype was observed at least ten times. V and J are TRBV7-2 and TRBJ1-1; the D is unclear. CDR3 length: 13 residues. Trimming removed 6 bases at V and 4 bases at J, with 12 bases between. Germline assignment: CDR1 SGHTA and CDR2 FQGNSA. The CDR3, as DNA: TGTGCCAGCAGTCCCCCGGGAGTCACTGAAGCTTTCTTT. The encoded protein is CASSPPGVTEAFF.

This clonotype was detected ten times or more. The chain links TRBV10-1 to TRBJ2-3, with a possible D match to TRBD2 (5 bases). The CDR3 has 15 residues. Trimming stripped 0 bases from V and 5 bases from J, with 12 bases between. Germline V gene lookup returns CDR1 WNHNN and CDR2 SYGVQD (reference sequence). The CDR3 loop is CASSESPGWGDTQYF. The CDR3 DNA reads TGCGCCAGCAGTGAGTCGCCGGGGTGGGGAGATACGCAGTATTTT.

This clonotype has more than one count but fewer than ten. The chain couples TRBV29-1 to TRBJ1-2, with 8 bases that match TRBD1. Per germline, CDR1 SQVTM and CDR2 ANQGSEA. CDR3 size: 14 residues. Trimming took 3 bases from V and 4 from J; bases not matched to a gene: 7. CDR3 coding DNA: TGCAGCGTTGATCCGGACAGGGTGCGCTATGGCTACACCTTC. Amino acids: CSVDPDRVRYGYTF.

The CDR3 is CASSPGQGLQETQYF. The CDR3, as DNA: TGTGCCAGCTCACCGGGGCAGGGCTTACAAGAGACCCAGTACTTC. The rearrangement links TRBV18 to TRBJ2-5; tentative D call: TRBD1 (5 bases). The V end lost 3 bases, the J end lost 2 bases, and 13 bases lay between the germline ends. This CDR3 has 15 residues. Germline V lookup: CDR1 KGHSH, CDR2 LQKENI.

The rearrangement uses TRBV9 and TRBJ1-5; perhaps TRBD1 as D (6 bases). Trimming shortened V by 2 bases and J by 9 bases, and 18 bases separated the two germline ends. The length of the CDR3 is 15 residues. CDR1 and CDR2 from the germline V gene are SGDLS and YYNGEE. CDR3 coding DNA: TGTGCCAGCAGCGTCGGGACATCACCAATCATGCCCCAGCATTTT. Its translation: CASSVGTSPIMPQHF.

This clonotype was counted many times. The V and J genes are TRBV29-1 and TRBJ2-3; D possibly corresponds to TRBD1 (5 bases). Germline CDR1 and CDR2: SQVTM and ANQGSEA. CDR3 size: 14 residues. V was trimmed by 4 bases and J by 4 bases, leaving 15 bases between them. The chain's CDR3 is CSVGTWQRSDTQYF. CDR3 bases: TGCAGCGTTGGGACATGGCAGAGGTCAGATACGCAGTATTTT.

This clonotype was seen at least ten times. This chain connects TRBV2 to TRBJ2-3; the D is unclear. The V and J ends lost 9 bases and 4 bases respectively, with 8 bases between them. The CDR3 has 11 residues. Germline assignment: CDR1 SNHLY and CDR2 FYNNEI. DNA of the CDR3: TGTGCCAGGGGAATCTCAGATACGCAGTATTTT. This codes for CARGISDTQYF.

The V call is TRBV6-1, the J call TRBJ2-7; D is perhaps TRBD2 (5 bases). Germline V gives CDR1 MNHNS, CDR2 SASEGT. The CDR3 is 12 residues long. The V end was cut by 5 bases, the J end by 6 bases, with 11 bases between. In DNA form, the CDR3 reads TGTGCCAGCAGTTGGTTTCGGGGCGAGCAGTACTTC. As protein: CASSWFRGEQYF.

Many counts were recorded for this clonotype. The chain carries TRBV14 and TRBJ2-3; 11 bases match TRBD2. Unmatched junction bases numbered 3, after V lost 4 bases and J lost 3 bases. The CDR3 sequence is 15 residues long. The germline CDR1 and CDR2 sequences are SGHDN and FVKESK. The CDR3, as DNA: TGTGCCAGCAGCCTAACTAGCGGGGGTACAGATACGCAGTATTTT. As protein: CASSLTSGGTDTQYF.

This clonotype was recorded a few times. V gene TRBV12-3 or TRBV12-4 combines with J gene TRBJ1-1; TRBD1 matches 7 bases. This CDR3 region has 12 residues. V lost 10 bases to trimming and J lost 2 bases; unmatched junction nucleotides: 4. CDR3 DNA: TGTGCCACAAGACAGGGAAACACTGAAGCTTTCTTT. Encoded protein: CATRQGNTEAFF.

This clonotype was seen at least ten times. The chain joins TRBV6-4 to TRBJ2-1; a weak D match, TRBD1 (5 bases). Germline V CDR1 and CDR2: MRHNA, SNTAGT. The CDR3 covers 16 residues. Trimming shortened V by 5 bases and J by 0 bases, and 14 bases separated the two germline ends. The CDR3, as DNA: TGTGCCAGCAGTTTAGACAGCCGGAGCTCCTACAATGAGCAGTTCTTC. Translation gives CASSLDSRSSYNEQFF.

The CDR3, as DNA: TGCGCCAGCAGTGGGGGGTGGACAGATACGCAGTATTTT. Protein product: CASSGGWTDTQYF. The rearrangement links TRBV10-1 to TRBJ2-3; the D call may be TRBD1 or TRBD2 (5 bases each). This CDR3 region has 13 residues. CDR1 and CDR2 from the germline V gene are WNHNN and SYGVQD (reference sequence). Trimming removed 4 bases at V and 3 bases at J, with 8 bases between.